What follows is one T cell receptor beta chain and its context. Its specificity is unknown. The data originate from a study of T cells expressing NK-cell markers. At the level of the study: Sorted CD3+CD56+NKG2C+, CD3+CD56+NKG2C- and CD3+CD56-NKG2C+ T cells provided the TCR beta repertoires. Seropositivity for HCMV was found in seven of the eight sequenced donors, with one seronegative. Whole-study findings and limits: A few donors' CD3+CD56-NKG2C+ cells were dominated by the same clonotypes.

The TCR beta cDNA came from 5'RACE template switching with UMIs. TCRdb processed the 5' RACE reads again and assigns one entry to each CDR3 protein, with no DNA. The listing records hundreds of thousands of distinct CDR3 sequences. Material for sequencing was blood T cells: a sorted CD56 or NKG2C T cell subset, CD4+ or CD8+ T cells, or bulk PBMC T cells (not recorded which). This TCR came from a man aged 18 to 69 in good health.

CDR3 in amino acids: CASSELLRRQKRAKNIQYF. The chain uses TRBV6-4 and TRBJ2-4; without DNA, the TCRdb call of TRBD1 cannot be checked. Germline loops: CDR1 MRHNA, CDR2 SNTAGT. The CDR3 has 19 amino acids.